This entry lists 26 T cell receptor beta chains sequenced from one sample in a study of T cell responses to AZD1222 COVID-19 vaccine. The method was immunoSEQ multiplex PCR; TCRdb's version includes in-frame clones alone and lacks a portion of them. Of about 93,000 clones listed, approximately 89% are singletons. The source was peripheral blood, collected on day 0 of MenACWY control vaccination. The receptors here all came from an adult in good health.

The chain couples TRBV30 to TRBJ1-5, with 8 bases that match TRBD1. The length of the CDR3 is 14 residues. V lost 3 bases, J lost 8 bases, and 9 bases stayed unmatched. Germline V lookup: CDR1 GTSNPN, CDR2 SVGIG (reference sequence). CDR3 sequence: CAWSTTGGREPQHF. As DNA, the CDR3 is TGTGCCTGGAGCACAACAGGGGGGCGGGAGCCCCAGCATTTT.

The gene calls are TRBV19 and TRBJ2-1; D is undetermined. Germline V CDR1 and CDR2: LNHDA, SQIVND (reference sequence). The CDR3 runs to 13 residues. V lost 3 bases, J lost 6 bases, and 9 bases lay in between. The CDR3 protein is CASSMLGINEQFF. Here the CDR3 DNA reads TGTGCCAGTAGTATGCTAGGCATCAATGAGCAGTTCTTC.

The chain has TRBV6-5 and TRBJ1-1; unclear D gene. V dropped 0 bases and J dropped 5 bases, with 7 bases sitting between them. This CDR3 is built from 13 residues. Germline V gene sequence: CDR1 MNHEY, CDR2 SVGAGI. CDR3 DNA sequence: TGTGCCAGCAGTTACTCGGTCGGGACTGAAGCTTTCTTT. This gives the protein CASSYSVGTEAFF.

The rearrangement joins TRBV7-3 to TRBJ2-3; 7 bases fit TRBD2. Germline V CDR1 and CDR2: SGHTA, FQGTGA. V was pared by 4 bases and J by 5 bases, with 6 bases of the junction left unmatched. The CDR3 contains 14 residues. CDR3 in amino acids: CASSSGLEVDTQYF. The CDR3 bases are TGTGCCAGCAGCTCCGGACTAGAGGTAGATACGCAGTATTTT.

CDR3: CASSARTDGATRGYNEQFF. CDR3 DNA sequence: TGTGCCAGCAGCGCGAGAACAGACGGGGCCACAAGGGGTTACAATGAGCAGTTCTTC. This chain joins TRBV11-3 and TRBJ2-1; D may correspond to TRBD1 or TRBD2 (5 bases each). Trimming removed 5 bases at V and 4 bases at J, with 27 bases between. Germline V gene sequence: CDR1 SGHNT, CDR2 YENEEA. The CDR3 totals 19 residues.

The rearrangement uses TRBV15 and TRBJ2-3; D could derive from TRBD1 or TRBD2 (5 bases each). Between the trimmed V and J ends, which lost 1 base and 6 bases, there was a span of 26 bases. The CDR3 sequence is 19 residues long. Germline CDR1 LNHNV, CDR2 YYDKDF (reference sequence). CDR3 in amino acids: CATSRAGEGWKGRGDTQYF. The CDR3 nucleotides are TGTGCCACCAGCAGAGCAGGCGAGGGCTGGAAGGGGAGAGGGGATACGCAGTATTTT. The full variable domain, with the rest looked up from reference TRBV15 and TRBJ2-3, is DAMVIQNPRYQVTQFGKPVTLSCSQTLNHNVMYWYQQKSSQAPKLLFHYYDKDFNNEADTPDNFQSRRPNTSFCFLDIRSPGLGDTAMYLCATSRAGEGWKGRGDTQYFGPGTRLTVL.

The chain uses TRBV4-1 and TRBJ2-5; perhaps TRBD1 as D (6 bases). Trimming took off 6 bases at V and 5 bases at J, with 16 bases between the two ends. This CDR3 spans 14 amino acids. Germline values: CDR1 MGHRA, CDR2 YSYEKL. Here the CDR3 DNA reads TGCGCCAGCAGTCTAGGACCAAGGGGGGAGACCCAGTACTTC. Translating it yields CASSLGPRGETQYF.

CDR3: CASSVDQGSDTQYF. CDR3 sequence (DNA): TGTGCCAGCAGCGTAGATCAGGGCTCAGATACGCAGTATTTT. The chain couples TRBV9 to TRBJ2-3; D is perhaps TRBD1 (5 bases). This CDR3 is 14 amino acids long. The germline CDR1 and CDR2 sequences are SGDLS and YYNGEE. V dropped 0 bases and J dropped 4 bases, with 9 bases sitting between them.

This chain uses TRBV28 with TRBJ2-7, with 9 bases fitting TRBD1. Germline assignment: CDR1 MDHEN and CDR2 SYDVKM. CDR3 length: 13 residues. The V and J ends lost 2 bases and 6 bases, in that order; junction bases with no gene match: 2. The CDR3 DNA follows: TGTGCCAGCAGTTTAGGGACAGGGCCCGAGCAGTACTTC. Amino acids: CASSLGTGPEQYF. Complete variable domain (other parts from reference TRBV28 and TRBJ2-7): DVKVTQSSRYLVKRTGEKVFLECVQDMDHENMFWYRQDPGLGLRLIYFSYDVKMKEKGDIPEGYSVSREKKERFSLILESASTNQTSMYLCASSLGTGPEQYFGPGTRLTVT.

The rearrangement joins TRBV5-1 to TRBJ1-2, with 7 bases matching TRBD1. Germline lookup yields CDR1 SGHRS and CDR2 YFSETQ. CDR3 length: 14 residues. The ends lost 2 bases at V and 3 bases at J; junction bases unmatched: 4. CDR3 sequence reads: CASSFYGTDYGYTF. CDR3 DNA sequence: TGCGCCAGCAGCTTCTACGGGACAGACTATGGCTACACCTTC.

The J gene is TRBJ2-2, the V gene TRBV6-2 or TRBV6-3, with no clear D. CDR3 length: 12 amino acids. Germline assignment: CDR1 MNHEY and CDR2 SVGEGT. The ends were cut back, 2 bases at V and 6 bases at J, with 4 bases in the middle. The CDR3 is CASSYPAGELFF. The CDR3 bases are TGTGCCAGCAGTTACCCGGCCGGGGAGCTGTTTTTT.

A single count supports this clone. This rearrangement joins TRBV18 to TRBJ1-5, with unresolved D. CDR1 and CDR2 from the germline V gene are KGHSH and LQKENI. V was shortened by 3 bases and J by 4 bases, with 13 bases between the two germline ends. The CDR3 contains 15 residues. The CDR3, as DNA: TGTGCCAGCTCACCCCGGGTGGAGACTAATCAGCCCCAGCATTTT. Residues: CASSPRVETNQPQHF. The full variable domain, rest sourced from reference TRBV18 and TRBJ1-5, is NAGVMQNPRHLVRRRGQEARLRCSPMKGHSHVYWYRQLPEEGLKFMVYLQKENIIDESGMPKERFSAEFPKEGPSILRIQQVVRGDSAAYFCASSPRVETNQPQHFGDGTRLSIL.

This clone was picked up one time. This chain links TRBV10-3 with TRBJ1-6; 8 bases agree with TRBD1. The junction had 6 bases not matched to a gene; V was cut back by 6 bases and J by 8 bases. Germline V CDR1 and CDR2: ENHRY, SYGVKD. This CDR3 has 14 residues. The CDR3 DNA sequence: TGTGCCATCAGCCTGACAGGGGCTGATTCACCCCTCCACTTT. Translating it yields CAISLTGADSPLHF.

The rearrangement uses TRBV5-6 and TRBJ1-2, with D unresolved. Between the trimmed V and J ends, which lost 5 bases and 1 base, there was a span of 9 bases. Germline assignment: CDR1 SGHDT and CDR2 YYEEEE. The CDR3 totals 13 residues. The CDR3 sequence is CASSSTDNYGYTF. CDR3 nucleotides: TGTGCCAGCAGTTCTACCGATAACTATGGCTACACCTTC.

This rearrangement joins TRBV10-3 to TRBJ1-1; D perhaps matches TRBD1 (5 bases). V shed 2 bases and J shed 3 bases, with 13 bases lying between them. The germline CDR1 and CDR2 sequences are ENHRY and SYGVKD. The CDR3 loop spans 15 amino acids. CDR3 in DNA: TGTGCCATCAGTGAGCCGGCAGGGACGGACACTGAAGCTTTCTTT. Its protein product is CAISEPAGTDTEAFF.

The rearrangement joins TRBV13 to TRBJ2-7; 7 bases align to TRBD1. J lost 0 bases, V lost 11 bases, and 7 bases had no gene match. Germline V gives CDR1 PRHDT, CDR2 FYEKMQ (reference sequence). The CDR3 totals 13 residues. The CDR3 loop is CAGADRDSYEQYF. For the CDR3, the DNA is TGTGCCGGCGCCGACAGGGACTCCTACGAGCAGTACTTC.

V gene TRBV7-2 combines with J gene TRBJ2-5; no reliable D call. Germline V gene lookup returns CDR1 SGHTA and CDR2 FQGNSA. Trimming took 2 bases from V and 4 from J, leaving 11 bases between them. This CDR3 is 14 amino acids long. For the CDR3, the DNA is TGTGCCAGCAGCTTAAAACCACTGTCAGAGACCCAGTACTTC. This sequence encodes CASSLKPLSETQYF.

V is TRBV4-1 and J is TRBJ1-6; 8 bases are a match to TRBD1. The length of the CDR3 is 15 residues. With V trimmed by 1 base and J by 7 bases, 3 bases remained unmatched. In germline, CDR1 is MGHRA, CDR2 YSYEKL. CDR3 DNA sequence: TGCGCCAGCAGCCAAGTAGGACAGGGCAATTCACCCCTCCACTTT. Encoded protein: CASSQVGQGNSPLHF.

The V call is TRBV28, the J call TRBJ2-3, with D hard to call. This CDR3 is built from 14 residues. Germline assignment: CDR1 MDHEN and CDR2 SYDVKM. V was shortened by 4 bases and J by 2 bases, with 10 bases between the two germline ends. CDR3 sequence: CASSSSPPTDTQYF. The CDR3 DNA reads TGTGCCAGCAGTTCTTCCCCCCCCACAGATACGCAGTATTTT.

This clone came up once. This chain links TRBV25-1 with TRBJ2-7; D unresolved. There are 15 residues in the CDR3. CDR1 MGHDK and CDR2 SYGVNS come from the germline V gene. The ends were cut back, 2 bases at V and 3 bases at J, with 14 bases in the middle. The CDR3 loop reads CASSEEGRPNYEQYF. Here the CDR3 DNA reads TGTGCCAGCAGTGAAGAAGGACGGCCCAACTACGAGCAGTACTTC.

The J gene is TRBJ1-1, the V gene TRBV18; D gene uncertain. In germline, CDR1 is KGHSH, CDR2 LQKENI. The CDR3 loop spans 13 amino acids. Trimming left V 6 bases short and J 0 bases short, with 8 bases between. CDR3 in amino acids: CASSPGLNTEAFF. The CDR3, as DNA: TGTGCCAGCTCGCCGGGCTTGAACACTGAAGCTTTCTTT.

This clone was observed a handful of times. The chain recombines TRBV5-5 with TRBJ1-1; D not resolved. The V gene's germline CDR1 is SGHKS and CDR2 YYEKEE (reference sequence). The V end lost 2 bases, the J end lost 7 bases, and 12 bases lay between the germline ends. The CDR3 covers 13 residues. In DNA form, the CDR3 reads TGTGCCAGCAGCTTTTCGGCGGCGAATGAAGCTTTCTTT. Amino acids: CASSFSAANEAFF.

The V and J genes are TRBV4-3 and TRBJ2-7; TRBD2 matches at 11 bases. Per germline, CDR1 LGHNA and CDR2 YSLEER. V lost 4 bases and J lost 0; bases outside the gene matches: 5. The CDR3 sequence is 16 residues long. CDR3 sequence: CASSPGTSGVSYEQYF. The CDR3 coding sequence is TGCGCCAGCAGCCCTGGGACTAGCGGTGTCTCCTACGAGCAGTACTTC.

The chain combines TRBV29-1 with TRBJ2-1; D not certain. V lost 8 bases, J lost 5 bases, and 7 bases lay in between. Germline CDR1 and CDR2: SQVTM and ANQGSEA. This CDR3 spans 10 amino acids. Here the CDR3 reads CSTRDNEQFF. CDR3 in DNA: TGCAGCACCCGGGACAATGAGCAGTTCTTC.

The chain is built from TRBV6-4 and TRBJ2-1, with 10 bases fitting TRBD2. The CDR3 loop spans 16 amino acids. Germline CDR1 reads MRHNA; CDR2 reads SNTAGT. After removal of 6 bases from V and 5 bases from J, the junction contained 10 bases not matched to a gene. This CDR3 reads CASSPDGGLADNEQFF. The CDR3 DNA is TGTGCCAGCAGCCCTGACGGAGGACTAGCGGACAATGAGCAGTTCTTC.

This chain uses TRBV7-9 with TRBJ1-6; 7 bases agree with TRBD1. V was pared by 5 bases and J by 6 bases, with 4 bases of the junction left unmatched. The length of the CDR3 is 14 residues. Looked up from germline, CDR1 is SEHNR and CDR2 is FQNEAQ (reference sequence). In DNA form, the CDR3 reads TGTGCCAGCAGCCAAGACAGGGTTAATTCACCCCTCCACTTT. Translation: CASSQDRVNSPLHF. Full variable domain (rest looked up from reference TRBV7-9 and TRBJ1-6): DTGVSQNPRHKITKRGQNVTFRCDPISEHNRLYWYRQTLGQGPEFLTYFQNEAQLEKSRLLSDRFSAERPKGSFSTLEIQRTEQGDSAMYLCASSQDRVNSPLHFGNGTRLTVT.